The 6 T cell receptor beta chains below were found in one sample sequenced in a study of CD8 T cells in ankylosing spondylitis. MiXCR was run by TCRdb on the 5' RACE reads, yielding one entry per CDR3 protein. The table lists about 220,000 distinct CDR3 sequences, about a quarter of them singletons. The sequenced sample consisted of blood, either unsorted or a sorted T cell fraction (not recorded which). Source of these receptors: a male donor with ankylosing spondylitis or in good health (not recorded which).

Ten or more counts support this clonotype. This chain uses TRBV15 with TRBJ1-6; tentatively, D is TRBD1 (6 bases). Germline V lookup: CDR1 LNHNV, CDR2 YYDKDF (reference sequence). The CDR3 is made up of 13 amino acids. V was pared by 8 bases and J by 6 bases, with 11 bases between. The CDR3 is CATGGIRNSPLHF. The CDR3 DNA sequence: TGTGCCACCGGGGGCATACGTAATTCACCCCTCCACTTT.

The gene calls are TRBV5-1 and TRBJ1-4; no clear D gene. V was trimmed by 0 bases and J by 1 base, leaving 7 bases between them. Germline lookup yields CDR1 SGHRS and CDR2 YFSETQ. CDR3 size: 15 residues. CDR3 region: CASSLAHRTNEKLFF. The CDR3 nucleotides are TGCGCCAGCAGCTTGGCCCACAGAACTAATGAAAAACTGTTTTTT.

As for this clonotype: A much more abundant neighbour one base away suggests this may be a read error. The gene calls are TRBV3-1 and TRBJ2-1; D may be TRBD1 (6 bases). The CDR3 covers 16 residues. From germline, CDR1 is LGHDT and CDR2 YNNKEL (reference sequence). Trimming removed 2 bases at V and 6 bases at J, with 17 bases between. CDR3 protein: CASSQQPSVRGNEQFF. CDR3 DNA sequence: TGTGCCAGCAGCCAACAACCCTCGGTCAGGGGCAATGAGCAGTTCTTC.

The chain has TRBV20-1 and TRBJ2-7; perhaps D is TRBD1 or TRBD2 (6 bases each). The CDR3 runs to 15 residues. Trimming removed 1 base from V and 6 bases from J, with 19 bases in between. Germline V gives CDR1 DFQATT, CDR2 SNEGSKA (reference sequence). CDR3 sequence: CSARVPGAALSEQYF. In nucleotides, the CDR3 is TGCAGTGCTAGAGTTCCGGGGGCCGCCCTGAGCGAGCAGTACTTC.

V usage is TRBV21-1 and J usage is TRBJ2-7; no DNA check was done on the table's D call, TRBD1. TRBV21-1 is tagged as a pseudogene. The CDR3 extends over 13 amino acids. The CDR3 region is CASSNRTGREQYF. DNA of the CDR3: TGTGCCAGCAGCAACAGGACAGGGAGGGAGCAGTACTTC.

This clonotype showed up just a few times. The rearrangement links TRBV12-3 or TRBV12-4 to TRBJ2-1, with D perhaps TRBD2 (6 bases). Deletions cut 5 bases from V and 0 bases from J, with 11 bases between. The CDR3 sequence is 15 residues long. The CDR3 loop reads CASSRSGRSYNEQFF. In nucleotides, the CDR3 is TGTGCCAGCAGTCGTAGCGGCCGCTCCTACAATGAGCAGTTCTTC.